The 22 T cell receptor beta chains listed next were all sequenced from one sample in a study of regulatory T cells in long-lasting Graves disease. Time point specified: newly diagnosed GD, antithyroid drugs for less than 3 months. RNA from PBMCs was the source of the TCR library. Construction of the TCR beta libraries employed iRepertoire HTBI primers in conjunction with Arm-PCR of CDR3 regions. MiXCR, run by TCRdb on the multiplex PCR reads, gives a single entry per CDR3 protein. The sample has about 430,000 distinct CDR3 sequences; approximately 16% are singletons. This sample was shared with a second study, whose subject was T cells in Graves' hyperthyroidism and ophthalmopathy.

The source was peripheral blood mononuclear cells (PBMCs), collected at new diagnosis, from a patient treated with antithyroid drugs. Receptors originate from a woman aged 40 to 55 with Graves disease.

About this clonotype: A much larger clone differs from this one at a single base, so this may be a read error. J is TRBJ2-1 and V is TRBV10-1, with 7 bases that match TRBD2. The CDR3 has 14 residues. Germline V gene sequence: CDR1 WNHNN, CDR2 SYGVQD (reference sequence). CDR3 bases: TGCGCCAGTGTACTCGCGGGAGTCTTCAATGAGCGGTTCTTC. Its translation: CASVLAGVFNERFF.

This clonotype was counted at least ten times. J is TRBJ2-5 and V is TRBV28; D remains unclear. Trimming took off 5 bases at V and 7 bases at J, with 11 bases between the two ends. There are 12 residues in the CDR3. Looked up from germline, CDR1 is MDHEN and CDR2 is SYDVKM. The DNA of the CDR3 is TGTGCCAGCAGTCCACTTACCCTGACCCAGTACTTC. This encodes CASSPLTLTQYF.

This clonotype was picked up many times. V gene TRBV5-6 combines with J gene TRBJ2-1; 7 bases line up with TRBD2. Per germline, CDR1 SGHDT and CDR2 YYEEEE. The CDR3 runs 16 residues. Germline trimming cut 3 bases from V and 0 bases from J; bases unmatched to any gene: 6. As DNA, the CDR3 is TGTGCCAGCAGCTCAAAGCGGGGCTACTCCTACAATGAGCAGTTCTTC. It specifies CASSSKRGYSYNEQFF.

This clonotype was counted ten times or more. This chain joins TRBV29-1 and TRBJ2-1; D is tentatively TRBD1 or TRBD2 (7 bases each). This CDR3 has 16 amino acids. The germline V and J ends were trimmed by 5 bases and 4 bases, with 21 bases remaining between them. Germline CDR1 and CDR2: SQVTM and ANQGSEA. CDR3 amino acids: CSVQTSIQGGYNEQFF. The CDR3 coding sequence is TGCAGCGTTCAAACCTCTATCCAGGGGGGGTACAATGAGCAGTTCTTC.

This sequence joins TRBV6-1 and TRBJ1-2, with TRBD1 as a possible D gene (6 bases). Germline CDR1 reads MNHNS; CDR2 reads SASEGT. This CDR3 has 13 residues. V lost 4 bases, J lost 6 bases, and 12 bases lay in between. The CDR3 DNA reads TGTGCCAGCAGTGCAAGCCCAGGGGATGGCTACACCTTC. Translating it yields CASSASPGDGYTF.

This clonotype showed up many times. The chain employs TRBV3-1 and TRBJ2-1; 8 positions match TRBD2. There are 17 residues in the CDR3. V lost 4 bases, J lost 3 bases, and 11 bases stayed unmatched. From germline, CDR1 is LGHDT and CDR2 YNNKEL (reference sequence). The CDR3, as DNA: TGTGCCAGCAGCCCCGGGGGGGCTAGCGGGTTCTACAATGAGCAGTTCTTC. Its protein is CASSPGGASGFYNEQFF.

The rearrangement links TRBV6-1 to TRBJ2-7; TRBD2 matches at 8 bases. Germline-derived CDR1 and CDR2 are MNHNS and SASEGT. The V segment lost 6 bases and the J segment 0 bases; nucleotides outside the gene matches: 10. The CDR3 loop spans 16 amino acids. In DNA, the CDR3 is TGTGCCAGCAGACGGGGGGGCGGGATCCGCTCCTACGAGCAGTACTTC. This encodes CASRRGGGIRSYEQYF.

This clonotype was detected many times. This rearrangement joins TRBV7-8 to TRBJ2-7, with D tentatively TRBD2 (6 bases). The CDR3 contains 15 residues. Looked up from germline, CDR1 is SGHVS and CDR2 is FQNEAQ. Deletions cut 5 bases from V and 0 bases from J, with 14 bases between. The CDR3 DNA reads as TGTGCCAGCAGCCACGGCGGGGAGAGCTCCTACGAGCAGTACTTC. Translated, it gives CASSHGGESSYEQYF.

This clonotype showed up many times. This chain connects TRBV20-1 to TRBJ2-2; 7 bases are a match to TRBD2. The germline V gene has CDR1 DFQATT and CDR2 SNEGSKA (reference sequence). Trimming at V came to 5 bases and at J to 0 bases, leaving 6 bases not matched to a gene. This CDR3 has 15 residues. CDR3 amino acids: CSAPSGGANTGELFF. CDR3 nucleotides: TGCAGTGCTCCCTCTGGGGGGGCGAACACCGGGGAGCTGTTTTTT.

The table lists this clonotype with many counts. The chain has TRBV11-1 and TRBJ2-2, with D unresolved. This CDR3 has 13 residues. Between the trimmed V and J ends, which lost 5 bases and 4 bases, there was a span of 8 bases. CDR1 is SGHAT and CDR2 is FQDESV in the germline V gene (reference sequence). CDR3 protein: CASSVSATGELFF. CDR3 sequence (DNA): TGTGCCAGCAGCGTTTCGGCCACCGGGGAGCTGTTTTTT. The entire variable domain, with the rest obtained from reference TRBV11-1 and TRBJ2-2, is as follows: EAEVAQSPRYKITEKSQAVAFWCDPISGHATLYWYRQILGQGPELLVQFQDESVVDDSQLPKDRFSAERLKGVDSTLKIQPAELGDSAMYLCASSVSATGELFFGEGSRLTVL.

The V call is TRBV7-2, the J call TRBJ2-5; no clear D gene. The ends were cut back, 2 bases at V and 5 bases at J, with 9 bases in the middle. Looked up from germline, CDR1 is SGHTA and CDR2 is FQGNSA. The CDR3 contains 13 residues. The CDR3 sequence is CASSLSFRETQYF. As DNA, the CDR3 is TGTGCCAGCAGCTTATCCTTTCGGGAGACCCAGTACTTC.

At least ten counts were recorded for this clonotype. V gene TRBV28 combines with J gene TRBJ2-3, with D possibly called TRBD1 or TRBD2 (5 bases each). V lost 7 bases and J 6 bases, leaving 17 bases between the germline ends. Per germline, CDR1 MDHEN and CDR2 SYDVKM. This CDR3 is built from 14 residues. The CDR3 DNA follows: TGTGCCAGCAACTACCGGGGCAGACTGGATACGCAGTATTTT. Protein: CASNYRGRLDTQYF.

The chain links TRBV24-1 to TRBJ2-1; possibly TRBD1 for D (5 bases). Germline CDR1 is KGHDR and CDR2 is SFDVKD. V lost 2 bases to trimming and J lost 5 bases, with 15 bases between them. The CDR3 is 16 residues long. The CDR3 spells CATSDSTGNFHNEQFF. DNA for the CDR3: TGTGCCACCAGTGATTCAACAGGCAACTTTCACAATGAGCAGTTCTTC.

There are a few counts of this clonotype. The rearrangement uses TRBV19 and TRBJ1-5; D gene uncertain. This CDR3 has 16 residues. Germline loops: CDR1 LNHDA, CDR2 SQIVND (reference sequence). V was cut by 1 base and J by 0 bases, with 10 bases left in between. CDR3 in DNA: TGTGCCAGTAGTATAGTGTCCGAGTATAGCAATCAGCCCCAGCATTTT. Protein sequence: CASSIVSEYSNQPQHF.

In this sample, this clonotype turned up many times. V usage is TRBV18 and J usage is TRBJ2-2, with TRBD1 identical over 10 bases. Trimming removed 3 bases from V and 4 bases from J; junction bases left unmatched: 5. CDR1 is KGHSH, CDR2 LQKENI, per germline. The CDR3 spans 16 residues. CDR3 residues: CASSPAGQGGTGELFF. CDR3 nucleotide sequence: TGTGCCAGCTCACCCGCCGGACAGGGGGGCACCGGGGAGCTGTTTTTT.

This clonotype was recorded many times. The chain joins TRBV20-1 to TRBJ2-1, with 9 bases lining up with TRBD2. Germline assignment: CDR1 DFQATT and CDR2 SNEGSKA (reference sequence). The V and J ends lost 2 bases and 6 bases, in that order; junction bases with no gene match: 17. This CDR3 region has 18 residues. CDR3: CSARIAGGPISSSNEQFF. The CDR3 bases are TGCAGTGCTAGAATTGCGGGAGGGCCGATTTCCTCCAGCAATGAGCAGTTCTTC.

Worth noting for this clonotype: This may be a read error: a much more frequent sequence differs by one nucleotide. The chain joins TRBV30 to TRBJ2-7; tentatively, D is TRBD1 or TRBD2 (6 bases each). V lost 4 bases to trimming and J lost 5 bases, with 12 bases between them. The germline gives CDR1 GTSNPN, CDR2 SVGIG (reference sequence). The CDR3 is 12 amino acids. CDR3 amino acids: CAWTGGGNEQYF. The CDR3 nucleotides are TGTGCCTGGACCGGGGGCGGGAACGAGCAGTACTTC.

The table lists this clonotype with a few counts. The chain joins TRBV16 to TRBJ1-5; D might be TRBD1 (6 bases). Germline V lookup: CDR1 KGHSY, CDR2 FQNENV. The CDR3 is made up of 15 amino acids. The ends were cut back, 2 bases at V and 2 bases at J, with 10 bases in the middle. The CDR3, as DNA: TGTGCCAGCAGCCAAGGGGGCCTCCGCAATCAGCCCCAGCATTTT. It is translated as CASSQGGLRNQPQHF.

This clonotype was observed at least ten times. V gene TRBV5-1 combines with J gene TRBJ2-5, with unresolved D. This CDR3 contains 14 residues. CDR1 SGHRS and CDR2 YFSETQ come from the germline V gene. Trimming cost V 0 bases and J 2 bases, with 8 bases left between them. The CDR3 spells CASSLGRIQETQYF. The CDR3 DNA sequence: TGCGCCAGCAGCTTGGGGCGGATACAAGAGACCCAGTACTTC.

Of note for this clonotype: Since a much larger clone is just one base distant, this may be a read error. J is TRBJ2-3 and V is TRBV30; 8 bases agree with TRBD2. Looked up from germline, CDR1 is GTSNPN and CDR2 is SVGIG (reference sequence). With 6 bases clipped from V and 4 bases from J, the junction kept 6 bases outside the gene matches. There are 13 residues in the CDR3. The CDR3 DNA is TGTGCCTGTCTGCGAGCGGGAGCAGATACGCAGTATTTT. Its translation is CACLRAGADTQYF. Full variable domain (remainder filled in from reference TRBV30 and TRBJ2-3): SQTIHQWPATLVQPVGSPLSLECTVEGTSNPNLYWYRQAAGRGLQLLFYSVGIGQISSEVPQNLSASRPQDRQFILSSKKLLLSDSGFYLCACLRAGADTQYFGPGTRLTVL.

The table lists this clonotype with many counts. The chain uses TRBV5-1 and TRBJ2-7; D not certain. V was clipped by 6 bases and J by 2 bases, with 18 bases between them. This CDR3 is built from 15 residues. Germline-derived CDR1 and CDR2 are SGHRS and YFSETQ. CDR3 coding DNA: TGCGCCAGCACCGGAGAAGCTGGGGTCCCCTACGAGCAGTACTTC. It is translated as CASTGEAGVPYEQYF.

The CDR3 sequence: CASSIGGHSSYEQYF. The CDR3 DNA sequence: TGTGCCAGTAGTATCGGGGGGCATAGCTCCTACGAGCAGTACTTC. The chain links TRBV19 to TRBJ2-7, with D possibly TRBD2 on 7 matching bases. From germline, CDR1 is LNHDA and CDR2 SQIVND (reference sequence). This CDR3 has 15 residues. V dropped 3 bases and J dropped 0 bases, with 12 bases sitting between them. The complete variable domain, with remaining parts taken from reference TRBV19 and TRBJ2-7, reads DGGITQSPKYLFRKEGQNVTLSCEQNLNHDAMYWYRQDPGQGLRLIYYSQIVNDFQKGDIAEGYSVSREKKESFPLTVTSAQKNPTAFYLCASSIGGHSSYEQYFGPGTRLTVT.